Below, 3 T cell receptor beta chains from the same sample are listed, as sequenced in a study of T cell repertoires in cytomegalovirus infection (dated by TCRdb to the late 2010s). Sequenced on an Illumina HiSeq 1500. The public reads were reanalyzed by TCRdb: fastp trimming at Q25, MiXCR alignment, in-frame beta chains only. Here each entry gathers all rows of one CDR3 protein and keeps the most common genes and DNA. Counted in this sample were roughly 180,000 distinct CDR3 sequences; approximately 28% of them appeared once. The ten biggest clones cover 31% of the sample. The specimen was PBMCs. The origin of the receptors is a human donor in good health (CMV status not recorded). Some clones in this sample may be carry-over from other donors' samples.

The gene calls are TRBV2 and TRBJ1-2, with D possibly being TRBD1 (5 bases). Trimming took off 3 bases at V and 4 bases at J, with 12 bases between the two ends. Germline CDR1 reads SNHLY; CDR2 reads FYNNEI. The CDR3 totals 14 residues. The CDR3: CASSDKGFGYGYTF. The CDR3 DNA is TGTGCCAGCAGTGATAAGGGGTTCGGCTATGGCTACACCTTC. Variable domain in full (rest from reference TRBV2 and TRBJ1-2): EPEVTQTPSHQVTQMGQEVILRCVPISNHLYFYWYRQILGQKVEFLVSFYNNEISEKSEIFDDQFSVERPDGSNFTLKIRSTKLEDSAMYFCASSDKGFGYGYTFGSGTRLTVV.

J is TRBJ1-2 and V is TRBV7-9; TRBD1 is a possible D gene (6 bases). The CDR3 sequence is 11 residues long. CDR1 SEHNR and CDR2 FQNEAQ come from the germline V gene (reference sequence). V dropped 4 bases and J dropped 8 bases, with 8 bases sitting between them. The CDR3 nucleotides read TGTGCCAGCAGCTCCCAGGGGGGCTACACCTTC. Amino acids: CASSSQGGYTF.

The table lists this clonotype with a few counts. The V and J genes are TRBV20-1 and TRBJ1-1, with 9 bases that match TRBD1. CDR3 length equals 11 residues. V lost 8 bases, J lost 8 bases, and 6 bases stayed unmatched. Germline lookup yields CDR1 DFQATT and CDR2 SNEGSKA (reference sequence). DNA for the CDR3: TGCAGTACAGGGACAGGGCTCGAAGCTTTCTTT. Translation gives CSTGTGLEAFF.